The 27 T cell receptor beta chains given below trace back to one sample, sequenced in a study of T cells expressing NK-cell markers. TCRdb reprocessed the 5' RACE reads and keeps a single row for each CDR3 protein, giving no DNA. The listing contains over 150,000 distinct CDR3 sequences. The sample was blood T cells: a sorted CD56 or NKG2C T cell subset, CD4+ or CD8+ T cells, or bulk PBMC T cells (not recorded which). The receptor source for this set is a woman between 45 and 65 years old in good health.

The chain is built from TRBV29-1 and TRBJ1-1. Germline CDR1 SQVTM, CDR2 ANQGSEA. CDR3 length: 12 residues. CDR3 sequence reads: CSVVEGFAEAFF.

This chain uses TRBV12-3 or TRBV12-4 with TRBJ1-1. This CDR3 contains 12 residues. The CDR3 reads CASRPGGTEAFF.

The gene calls are TRBV9 and TRBJ2-5; TCRdb proposes TRBD1, but this gene call is untestable without DNA. The V gene's germline CDR1 is SGDLS and CDR2 YYNGEE. This CDR3 has 15 amino acids. The CDR3: CASSILDREQETQYF.

V is TRBV5-1 and J is TRBJ2-1; checking the TCRdb D call of TRBD2 is not possible without DNA. Germline values: CDR1 SGHRS, CDR2 YFSETQ. The CDR3 covers 15 residues. This CDR3 is CASSFGSGGVNEQFF.

V usage is TRBV29-1 and J usage is TRBJ2-5; the D gene TCRdb calls, TRBD2, cannot be checked with no DNA. This CDR3 region has 14 residues. Germline V CDR1 and CDR2: SQVTM, ANQGSEA. CDR3 region: CSVDGLAGVETQYF.

The V call is TRBV20-1, the J call TRBJ1-1; TCRdb picks TRBD1, but there is no DNA to check that call. The CDR3 runs 15 residues. In germline, CDR1 is DFQATT, CDR2 SNEGSKA (reference sequence). CDR3 in amino acids: CSARGDSEGETEAFF.

The chain combines TRBV11-2 with TRBJ2-3; with no DNA, the TCRdb D assignment of TRBD2 cannot be verified. The germline V gene has CDR1 SGHAT and CDR2 FQNNGV. The CDR3 length is 11 residues. The CDR3 region is CASSFLVTQYF.

The V gene is TRBV27, the J gene TRBJ2-1; with no DNA, the TCRdb D assignment of TRBD1 cannot be verified. This CDR3 region has 14 residues. CDR1 MNHEY and CDR2 SMNVEV come from the germline V gene (reference sequence). CDR3 region: CASSLWESGNEQFF.

The gene calls are TRBV4-1 and TRBJ2-3; TCRdb's D gene call, TRBD1, goes unchecked for lack of DNA. Germline lookup yields CDR1 MGHRA and CDR2 YSYEKL. CDR3 length: 14 amino acids. Here the CDR3 reads CASSQDTGTDTQYF.

This CDR3 is CASSSAVGRGRGQPQHF. The chain joins TRBV7-9 to TRBJ1-5; TCRdb's D call of TRBD1 is untestable without DNA. Germline values: CDR1 SEHNR, CDR2 FQNEAQ (reference sequence). The CDR3 has 17 amino acids.

The rearrangement links TRBV24-1 to TRBJ2-2; TCRdb returns TRBD2, unconfirmable since there is no DNA. The CDR3 length is 16 residues. The germline V gene has CDR1 KGHDR and CDR2 SFDVKD. CDR3 residues: CATSDRDYELTGELFF.

The gene calls are TRBV10-3 and TRBJ2-1; TCRdb returns TRBD2, unconfirmable since there is no DNA. Germline loops: CDR1 ENHRY, CDR2 SYGVKD. The CDR3 loop spans 12 amino acids. CDR3 sequence: CVSASGSAEQFF.

V gene TRBV7-9 combines with J gene TRBJ2-7; without DNA, the TCRdb call of TRBD1 cannot be checked. Germline CDR1 is SEHNR and CDR2 is FQNEAQ (reference sequence). The CDR3 totals 13 residues. CDR3 region: CASSHQTGVEQYF. Complete variable domain (other parts from reference TRBV7-9 and TRBJ2-7): DTGVSQNPRHKITKRGQNVTFRCDPISEHNRLYWYRQTLGQGPEFLTYFQNEAQLEKSRLLSDRFSAERPKGSFSTLEIQRTEQGDSAMYLCASSHQTGVEQYFGPGTRLTVT.

The CDR3: CATSDFILTLDEQFF. The chain joins TRBV24-1 to TRBJ2-1. The CDR3 length is 15 residues. Germline V gives CDR1 KGHDR, CDR2 SFDVKD.

The J gene is TRBJ1-1, the V gene TRBV7-9; TCRdb lists TRBD1, though no DNA is available to test this call. The germline V gene encodes CDR1 SEHNR and CDR2 FQNEAQ (reference sequence). The CDR3 totals 12 residues. The CDR3 spells CASSIPGHTAFF.

The rearrangement links TRBV11-2 to TRBJ1-5. The germline V gene has CDR1 SGHAT and CDR2 FQNNGV. There are 13 residues in the CDR3. The CDR3 sequence is CASSLDSRQPQHF. The full variable domain, rest sourced from reference TRBV11-2 and TRBJ1-5, is EAGVAQSPRYKIIEKRQSVAFWCNPISGHATLYWYQQILGQGPKLLIQFQNNGVVDDSQLPKDRFSAERLKGVDSTLKIQPAKLEDSAVYLCASSLDSRQPQHFGDGTRLSIL.

The rearrangement links TRBV7-9 to TRBJ2-1; TCRdb outputs TRBD1, but without DNA this stays unchecked. The CDR3 consists of 14 residues. Germline V CDR1 and CDR2: SEHNR, FQNEAQ (reference sequence). The CDR3 protein is CASSPVAGLYEQFF. Complete variable domain (other parts from reference TRBV7-9 and TRBJ2-1): DTGVSQNPRHKITKRGQNVTFRCDPISEHNRLYWYRQTLGQGPEFLTYFQNEAQLEKSRLLSDRFSAERPKGSFSTLEIQRTEQGDSAMYLCASSPVAGLYEQFFGPGTRLTVL.

Here the CDR3 reads CASSQASVHQGVNYEQYF. V gene TRBV4-1 combines with J gene TRBJ2-7; TCRdb gives TRBD1 as the D gene, but with no DNA this cannot be confirmed. Germline V CDR1 and CDR2: MGHRA, YSYEKL. The CDR3 is 18 residues long.

J is TRBJ1-2 and V is TRBV5-5. The CDR3 consists of 11 residues. CDR1 is SGHKS, CDR2 YYEKEE, per germline (reference sequence). CDR3 residues: CASSLMDGYTF.

V and J are TRBV6-5 and TRBJ2-1; TCRdb proposes TRBD1, but this gene call is untestable without DNA. Germline assignment: CDR1 MNHEY and CDR2 SVGAGI. This CDR3 is 15 amino acids long. The chain's CDR3 is CASSSGTGFYNEQFF.

The chain is built from TRBV3-1 and TRBJ2-3. The CDR3 sequence is 14 residues long. In germline, CDR1 is LGHDT, CDR2 YNNKEL (reference sequence). CDR3: CASSQFPETDTQYF.

The chain recombines TRBV6-5 with TRBJ1-2; no DNA is available, so the TRBD1 call from TCRdb remains unchecked. The CDR3 contains 16 residues. Germline CDR1 is MNHEY and CDR2 is SVGAGI. This CDR3 is CASSYDQNRGLDGYTF.

The chain employs TRBV25-1 and TRBJ2-7; as DNA is missing, the TRBD1 call by TCRdb cannot be tested. Germline V gene sequence: CDR1 MGHDK, CDR2 SYGVNS. The CDR3 length is 12 residues. The CDR3 spells CASSPTGNEQYF.

The chain's CDR3 is CASSLAVLAVLDTQYF. V usage is TRBV19 and J usage is TRBJ2-3; lacking DNA, the TRBD2 call made by TCRdb goes unchecked. The CDR3 has 16 residues. Germline CDR1 and CDR2: LNHDA and SQIVND (reference sequence). Full variable domain (remainder filled in from reference TRBV19 and TRBJ2-3): DGGITQSPKYLFRKEGQNVTLSCEQNLNHDAMYWYRQDPGQGLRLIYYSQIVNDFQKGDIAEGYSVSREKKESFPLTVTSAQKNPTAFYLCASSLAVLAVLDTQYFGPGTRLTVL.

The chain joins TRBV24-1 to TRBJ2-1; the D call of TRBD1 rests on TCRdb alone, since no DNA is present to check it. The CDR3 has 13 amino acids. Germline V gene lookup returns CDR1 KGHDR and CDR2 SFDVKD. CDR3 sequence reads: CATRAGRAGEQFF.

The CDR3 protein is CASSFGLAGGAYNEQFF. The chain recombines TRBV11-2 with TRBJ2-1; TCRdb's D call, TRBD2, is unchecked because there is no DNA. This CDR3 is built from 17 residues. Per the germline V gene, CDR1 is SGHAT and CDR2 is FQNNGV.

The gene calls are TRBV13 and TRBJ2-2. This CDR3 comprises 13 residues. Germline V lookup: CDR1 PRHDT, CDR2 FYEKMQ (reference sequence). The CDR3 sequence: CASSLRATGELFF.